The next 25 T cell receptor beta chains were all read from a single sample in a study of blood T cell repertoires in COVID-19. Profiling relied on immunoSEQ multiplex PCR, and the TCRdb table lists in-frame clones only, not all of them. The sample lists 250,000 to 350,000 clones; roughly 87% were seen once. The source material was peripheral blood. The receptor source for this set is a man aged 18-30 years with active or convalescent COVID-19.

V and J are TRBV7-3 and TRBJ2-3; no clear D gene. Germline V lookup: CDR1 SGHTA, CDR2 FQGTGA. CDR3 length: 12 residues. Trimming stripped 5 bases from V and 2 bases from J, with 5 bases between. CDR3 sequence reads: CASSVNTDTQYF. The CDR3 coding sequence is TGTGCCAGCAGCGTTAACACAGATACGCAGTATTTT.

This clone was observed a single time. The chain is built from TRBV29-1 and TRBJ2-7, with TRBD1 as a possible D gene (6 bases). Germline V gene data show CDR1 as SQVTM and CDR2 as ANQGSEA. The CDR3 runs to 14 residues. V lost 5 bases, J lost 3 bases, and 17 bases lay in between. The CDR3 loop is CSVRPGTSYYEQYF. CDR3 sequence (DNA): TGCAGCGTTCGCCCCGGGACAAGCTACTACGAGCAGTACTTC.

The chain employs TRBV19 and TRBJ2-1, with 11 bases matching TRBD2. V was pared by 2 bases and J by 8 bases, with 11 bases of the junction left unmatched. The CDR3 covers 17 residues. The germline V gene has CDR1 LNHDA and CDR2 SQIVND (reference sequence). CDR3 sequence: CASSIRWLAGGGDEQFF. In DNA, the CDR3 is TGTGCCAGTAGTATAAGGTGGCTAGCGGGAGGCGGCGATGAGCAGTTCTTC.

The CDR3 region has the DNA TGTGCCAGCAGCGCCGGGACTGGTATATACGAGCAGTACTTC. The encoded protein is CASSAGTGIYEQYF. This chain links TRBV7-9 with TRBJ2-7; tentatively, D is TRBD2 (6 bases). CDR1 SEHNR and CDR2 FQNEAQ come from the germline V gene (reference sequence). The CDR3 consists of 14 residues. With 5 bases removed from V and 4 bases from J, the gap between germline ends came to 15 bases.

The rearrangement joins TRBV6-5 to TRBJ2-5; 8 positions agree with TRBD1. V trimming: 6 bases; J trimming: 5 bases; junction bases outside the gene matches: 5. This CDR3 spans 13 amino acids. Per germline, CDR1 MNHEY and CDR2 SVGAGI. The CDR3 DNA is TGTGCCAGCAGCCGAAACAGGGGGGAGACCCAGTACTTC. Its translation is CASSRNRGETQYF.

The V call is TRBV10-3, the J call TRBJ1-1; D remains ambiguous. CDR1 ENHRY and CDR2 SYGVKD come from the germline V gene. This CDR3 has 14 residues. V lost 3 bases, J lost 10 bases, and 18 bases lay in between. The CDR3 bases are TGTGCCATCAGTGAACGGAGAGGGCGGGTAGGAGCTTTCTTT. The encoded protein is CAISERRGRVGAFF.

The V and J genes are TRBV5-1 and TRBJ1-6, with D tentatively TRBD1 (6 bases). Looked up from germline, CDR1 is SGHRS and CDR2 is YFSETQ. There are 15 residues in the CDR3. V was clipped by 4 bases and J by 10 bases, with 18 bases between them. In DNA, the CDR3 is TGCGCCAGCAGCCCCGGACAGTCTGGGGCCTCACCCCTCCACTTT. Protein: CASSPGQSGASPLHF. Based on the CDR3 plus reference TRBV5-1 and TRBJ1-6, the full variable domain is KAGVTQTPRYLIKTRGQQVTLSCSPISGHRSVSWYQQTPGQGLQFLFEYFSETQRNKGNFPGRFSGRQFSNSRSEMNVSTLELGDSALYLCASSPGQSGASPLHFGNGTRLTVT.

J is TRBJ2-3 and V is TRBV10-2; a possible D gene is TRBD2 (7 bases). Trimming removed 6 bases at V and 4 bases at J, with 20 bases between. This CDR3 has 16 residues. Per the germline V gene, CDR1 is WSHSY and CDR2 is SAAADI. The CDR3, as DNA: TGCGCCAGCAGCGGGAGGTATGAGGGGGGCCCAGATACGCAGTATTTT. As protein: CASSGRYEGGPDTQYF.

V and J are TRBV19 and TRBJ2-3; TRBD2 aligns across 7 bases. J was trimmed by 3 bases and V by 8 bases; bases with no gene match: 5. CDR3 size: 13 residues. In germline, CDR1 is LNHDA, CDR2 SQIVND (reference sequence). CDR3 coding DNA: TGTGCCAGTTCGGGGGGAGGGACAGATACGCAGTATTTT. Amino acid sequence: CASSGGGTDTQYF.

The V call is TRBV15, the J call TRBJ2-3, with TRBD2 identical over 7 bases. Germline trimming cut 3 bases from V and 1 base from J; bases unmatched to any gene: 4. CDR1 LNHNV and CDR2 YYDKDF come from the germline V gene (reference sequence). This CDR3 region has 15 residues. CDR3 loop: CATSSGGDGTDTQYF. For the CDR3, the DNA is TGTGCCACCAGCAGTGGGGGGGATGGCACAGATACGCAGTATTTT.

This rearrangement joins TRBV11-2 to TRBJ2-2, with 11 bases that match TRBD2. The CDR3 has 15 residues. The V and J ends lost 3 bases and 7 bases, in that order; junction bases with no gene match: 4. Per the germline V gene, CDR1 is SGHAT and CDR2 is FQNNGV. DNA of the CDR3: TGTGCCAGCAGCTTCGGGACTAGCGGCGGCGGGGAGCTGTTTTTT. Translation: CASSFGTSGGGELFF.

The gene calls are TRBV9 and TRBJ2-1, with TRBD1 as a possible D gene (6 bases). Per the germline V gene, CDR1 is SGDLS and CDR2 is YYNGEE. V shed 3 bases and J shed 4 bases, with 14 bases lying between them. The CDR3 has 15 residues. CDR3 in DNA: TGTGCCAGCAGCGCCCGGTGGGACAAATACAATGAGCAGTTCTTC. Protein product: CASSARWDKYNEQFF.

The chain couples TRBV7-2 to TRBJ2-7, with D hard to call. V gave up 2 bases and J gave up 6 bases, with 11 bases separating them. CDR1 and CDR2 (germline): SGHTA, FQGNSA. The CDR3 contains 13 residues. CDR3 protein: CASSLLPSSEQYF. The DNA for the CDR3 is TGTGCCAGCAGCTTATTGCCTTCCAGCGAGCAGTACTTC.

CDR3 sequence: CASGLSVVEGYTF. The CDR3 DNA is TGTGCTAGTGGTTTGAGCGTCGTGGAAGGCTACACCTTC. The chain combines TRBV12-5 with TRBJ1-2; D call uncertain. The CDR3 length is 13 residues. Germline-derived CDR1 and CDR2 are LGHNT and FRNRAP. V was pared by 2 bases and J by 8 bases, with 12 bases between.

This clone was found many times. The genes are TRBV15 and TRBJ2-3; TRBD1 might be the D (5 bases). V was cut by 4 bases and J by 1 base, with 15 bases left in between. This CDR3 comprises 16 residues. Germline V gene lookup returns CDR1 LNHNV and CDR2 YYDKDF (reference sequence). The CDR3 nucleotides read TGTGCCACCAGCATGCCTCAGGGCGCAGGCACAGATACGCAGTATTTT. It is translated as CATSMPQGAGTDTQYF.

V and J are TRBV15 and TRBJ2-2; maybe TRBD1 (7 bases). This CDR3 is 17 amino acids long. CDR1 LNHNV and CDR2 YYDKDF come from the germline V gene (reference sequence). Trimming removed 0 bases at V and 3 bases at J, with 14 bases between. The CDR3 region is CATSRDRRGAHTGELFF. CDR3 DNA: TGTGCCACCAGCAGAGATCGCAGGGGGGCACACACCGGGGAGCTGTTTTTT.

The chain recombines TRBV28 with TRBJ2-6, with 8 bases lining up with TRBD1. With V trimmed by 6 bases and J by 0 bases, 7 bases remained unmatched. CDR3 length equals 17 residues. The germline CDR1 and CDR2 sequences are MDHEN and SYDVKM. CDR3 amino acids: CASSPPGQGSGANVLTF. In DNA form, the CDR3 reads TGTGCCAGCAGCCCCCCTGGACAGGGCTCTGGGGCCAACGTCCTGACTTTC.

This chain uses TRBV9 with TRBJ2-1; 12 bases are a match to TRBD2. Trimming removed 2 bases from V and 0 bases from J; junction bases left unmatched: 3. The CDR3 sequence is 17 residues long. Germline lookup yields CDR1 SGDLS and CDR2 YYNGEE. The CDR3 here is CASSVGLAGSSYNEQFF. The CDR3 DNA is TGTGCCAGCAGCGTGGGACTAGCGGGTAGCTCCTACAATGAGCAGTTCTTC.

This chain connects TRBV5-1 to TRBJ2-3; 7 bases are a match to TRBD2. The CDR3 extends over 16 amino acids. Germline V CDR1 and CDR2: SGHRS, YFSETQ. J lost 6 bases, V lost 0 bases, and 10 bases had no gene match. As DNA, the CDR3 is TGCGCCAGCAGCTTGGTGAGCGGGACCCTGTCGGATACGCAGTATTTT. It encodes CASSLVSGTLSDTQYF.

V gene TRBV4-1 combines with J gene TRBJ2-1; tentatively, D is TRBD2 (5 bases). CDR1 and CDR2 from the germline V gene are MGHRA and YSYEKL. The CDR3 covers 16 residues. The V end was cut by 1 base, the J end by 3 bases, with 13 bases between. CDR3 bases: TGCGCCAGCAGCCAAGTGGGAGCCGTCCTCTACAATGAGCAGTTCTTC. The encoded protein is CASSQVGAVLYNEQFF.

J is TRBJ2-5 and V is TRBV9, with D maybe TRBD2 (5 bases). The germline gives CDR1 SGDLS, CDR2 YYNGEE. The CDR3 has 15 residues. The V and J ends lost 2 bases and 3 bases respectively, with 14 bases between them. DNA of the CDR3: TGTGCCAGCAGCGTTGAGGGTAACAGAGAAGAGACCCAGTACTTC. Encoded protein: CASSVEGNREETQYF.

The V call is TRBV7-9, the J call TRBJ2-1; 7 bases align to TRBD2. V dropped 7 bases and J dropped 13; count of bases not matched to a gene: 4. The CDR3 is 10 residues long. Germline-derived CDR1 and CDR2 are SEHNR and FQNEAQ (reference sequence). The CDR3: CASTPTSQFF. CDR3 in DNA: TGTGCCAGCACCCCGACTAGCCAGTTCTTC.

The DNA of the CDR3 is TGTGCCACGGGACAGGGTGATGGCTACACCTTC. Translated, it gives CATGQGDGYTF. V and J are TRBV10-3 and TRBJ1-2, with 9 bases identical to TRBD1. V lost 10 bases to trimming and J lost 6 bases; unmatched junction nucleotides: 3. Germline V gives CDR1 ENHRY, CDR2 SYGVKD. The CDR3 runs 11 residues.

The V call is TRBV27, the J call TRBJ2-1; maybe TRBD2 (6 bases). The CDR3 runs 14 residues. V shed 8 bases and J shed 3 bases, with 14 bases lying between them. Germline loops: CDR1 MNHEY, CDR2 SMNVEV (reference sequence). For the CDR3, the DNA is TGTGCCAGCCATGCGGGACCAATCTACAATGAGCAGTTCTTC. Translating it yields CASHAGPIYNEQFF.

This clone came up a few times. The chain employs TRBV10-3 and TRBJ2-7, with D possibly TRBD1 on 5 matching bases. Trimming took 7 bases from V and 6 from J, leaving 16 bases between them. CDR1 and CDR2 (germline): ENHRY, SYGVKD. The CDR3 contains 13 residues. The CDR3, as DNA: TGTGCCATCACAGGACAAGGGTTCTCCGAGCAGTACTTC. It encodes CAITGQGFSEQYF.